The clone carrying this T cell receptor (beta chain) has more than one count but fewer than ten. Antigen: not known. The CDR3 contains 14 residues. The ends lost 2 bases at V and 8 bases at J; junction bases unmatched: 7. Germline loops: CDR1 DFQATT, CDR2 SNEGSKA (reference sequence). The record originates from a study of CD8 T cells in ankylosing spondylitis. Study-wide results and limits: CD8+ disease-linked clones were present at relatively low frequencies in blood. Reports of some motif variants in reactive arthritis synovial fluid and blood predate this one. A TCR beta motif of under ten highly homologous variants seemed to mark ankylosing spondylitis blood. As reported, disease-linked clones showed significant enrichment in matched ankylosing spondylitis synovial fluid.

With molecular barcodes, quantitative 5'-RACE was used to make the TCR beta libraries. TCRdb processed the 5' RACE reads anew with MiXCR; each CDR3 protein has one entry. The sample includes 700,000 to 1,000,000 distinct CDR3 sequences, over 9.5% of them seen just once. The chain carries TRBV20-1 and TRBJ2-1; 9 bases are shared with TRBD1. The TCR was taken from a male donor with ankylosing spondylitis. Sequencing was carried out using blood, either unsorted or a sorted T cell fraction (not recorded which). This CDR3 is CSARRDRVMDEQFF. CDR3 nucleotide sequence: TGCAGTGCTAGACGGGACAGGGTAATGGATGAGCAGTTCTTC.